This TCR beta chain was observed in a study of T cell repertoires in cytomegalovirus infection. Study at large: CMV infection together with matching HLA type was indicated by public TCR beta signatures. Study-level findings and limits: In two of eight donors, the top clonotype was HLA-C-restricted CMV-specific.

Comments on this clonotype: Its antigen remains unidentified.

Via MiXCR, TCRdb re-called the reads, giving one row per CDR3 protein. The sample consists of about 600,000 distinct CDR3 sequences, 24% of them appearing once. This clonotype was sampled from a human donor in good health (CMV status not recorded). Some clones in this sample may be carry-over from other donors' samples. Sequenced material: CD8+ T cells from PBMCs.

CDR3 loop: CASSYDFSGELFF. Written as DNA, the CDR3 is TGTGCCAGCAGTTACGATTTTTCCGGGGAGCTGTTTTTT. The chain is built from TRBV6-5 and TRBJ2-2; D is unresolved. Germline loops: CDR1 MNHEY, CDR2 SVGAGI. The CDR3 loop spans 13 amino acids. Deletions cut 2 bases from V and 6 bases from J, with 7 bases between.